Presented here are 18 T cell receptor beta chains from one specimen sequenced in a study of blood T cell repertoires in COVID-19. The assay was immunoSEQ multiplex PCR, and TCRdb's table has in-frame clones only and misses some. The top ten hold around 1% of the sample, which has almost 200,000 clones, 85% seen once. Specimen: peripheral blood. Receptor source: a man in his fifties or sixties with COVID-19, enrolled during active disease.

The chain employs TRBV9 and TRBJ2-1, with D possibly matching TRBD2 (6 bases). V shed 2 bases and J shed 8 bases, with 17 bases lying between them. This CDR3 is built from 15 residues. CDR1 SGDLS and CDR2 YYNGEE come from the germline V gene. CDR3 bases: TGTGCCAGCAGCGTTGGGCTAGCGCTTCGTGATGAGCAGTTCTTC. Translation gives CASSVGLALRDEQFF.

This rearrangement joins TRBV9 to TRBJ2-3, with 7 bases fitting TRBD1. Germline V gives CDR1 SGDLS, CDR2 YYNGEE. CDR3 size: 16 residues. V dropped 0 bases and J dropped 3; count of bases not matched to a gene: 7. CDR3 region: CASSVEAGGLTDTQYF. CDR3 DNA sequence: TGTGCCAGCAGCGTAGAGGCAGGGGGATTAACAGATACGCAGTATTTT.

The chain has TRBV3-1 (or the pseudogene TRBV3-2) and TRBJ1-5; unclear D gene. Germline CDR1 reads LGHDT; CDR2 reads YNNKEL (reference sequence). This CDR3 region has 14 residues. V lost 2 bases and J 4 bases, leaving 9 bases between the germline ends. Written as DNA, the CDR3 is TGTGCCAGCAGCCAATCGTGGGAGAATCAGCCCCAGCATTTT. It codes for CASSQSWENQPQHF.

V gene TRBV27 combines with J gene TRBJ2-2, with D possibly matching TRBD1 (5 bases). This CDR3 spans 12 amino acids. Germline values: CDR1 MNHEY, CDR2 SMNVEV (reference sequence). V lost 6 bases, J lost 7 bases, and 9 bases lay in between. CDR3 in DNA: TGTGCCAGCAGCTCAGGGCACGGGGAGCTGTTTTTT. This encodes CASSSGHGELFF.

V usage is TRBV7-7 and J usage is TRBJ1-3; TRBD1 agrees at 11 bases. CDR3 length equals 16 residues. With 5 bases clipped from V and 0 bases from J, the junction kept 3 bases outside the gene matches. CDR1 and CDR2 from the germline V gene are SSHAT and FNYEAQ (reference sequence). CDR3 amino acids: CASSQGQGGSGNTIYF. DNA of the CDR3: TGTGCCAGCAGCCAGGGACAGGGGGGCTCTGGAAACACCATATATTTT. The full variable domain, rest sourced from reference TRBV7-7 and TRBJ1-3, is GAGVSQSPRYKVTKRGQDVTLRCDPISSHATLYWYQQALGQGPEFLTYFNYEAQPDKSGLPSDRFSAERPEGSISTLTIQRTEQRDSAMYRCASSQGQGGSGNTIYFGEGSWLTVV.

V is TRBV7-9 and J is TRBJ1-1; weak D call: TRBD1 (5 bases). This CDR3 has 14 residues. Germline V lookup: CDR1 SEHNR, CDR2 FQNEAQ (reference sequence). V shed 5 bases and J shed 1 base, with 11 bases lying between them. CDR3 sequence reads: CASSGGRRNTEAFF. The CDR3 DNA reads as TGTGCCAGCAGCGGGGGGAGGCGGAACACTGAAGCTTTCTTT.

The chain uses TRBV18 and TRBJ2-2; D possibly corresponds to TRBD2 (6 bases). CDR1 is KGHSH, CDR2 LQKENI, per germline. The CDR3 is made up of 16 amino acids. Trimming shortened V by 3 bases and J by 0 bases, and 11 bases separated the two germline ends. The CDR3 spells CASSPPRGANTGELFF. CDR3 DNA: TGTGCCAGCTCACCCCCGCGCGGGGCGAACACCGGGGAGCTGTTTTTT. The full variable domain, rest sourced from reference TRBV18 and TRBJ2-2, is NAGVMQNPRHLVRRRGQEARLRCSPMKGHSHVYWYRQLPEEGLKFMVYLQKENIIDESGMPKERFSAEFPKEGPSILRIQQVVRGDSAAYFCASSPPRGANTGELFFGEGSRLTVL.

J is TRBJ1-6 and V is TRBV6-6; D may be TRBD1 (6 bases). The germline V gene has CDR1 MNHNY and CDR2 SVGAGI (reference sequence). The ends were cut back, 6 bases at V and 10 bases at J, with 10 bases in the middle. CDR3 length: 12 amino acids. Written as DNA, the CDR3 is TGTGCCAGCAGAGGGGGGGTCTCACCCCTCCACTTT. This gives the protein CASRGGVSPLHF.

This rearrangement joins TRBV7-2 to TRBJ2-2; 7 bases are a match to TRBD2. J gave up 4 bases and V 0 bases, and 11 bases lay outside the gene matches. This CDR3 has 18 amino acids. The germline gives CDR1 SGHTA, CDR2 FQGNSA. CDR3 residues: CASSLARGRAQGTGELFF. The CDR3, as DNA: TGTGCCAGCAGCTTAGCGCGGGGGAGGGCGCAGGGCACCGGGGAGCTGTTTTTT.

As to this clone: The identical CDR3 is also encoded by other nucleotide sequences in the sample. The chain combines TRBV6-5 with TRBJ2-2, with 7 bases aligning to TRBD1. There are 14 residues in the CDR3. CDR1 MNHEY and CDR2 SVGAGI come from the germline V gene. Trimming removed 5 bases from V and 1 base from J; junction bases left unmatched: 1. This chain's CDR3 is CASSRTGNTGELFF. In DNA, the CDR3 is TGTGCCAGCAGTCGGACAGGGAACACCGGGGAGCTGTTTTTT.

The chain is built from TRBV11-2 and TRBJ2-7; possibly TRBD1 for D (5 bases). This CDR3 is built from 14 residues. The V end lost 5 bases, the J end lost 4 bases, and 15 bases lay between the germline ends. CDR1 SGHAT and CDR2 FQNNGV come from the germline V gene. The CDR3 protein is CASSIAGNRYEQYF. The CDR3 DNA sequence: TGTGCCAGCAGCATAGCAGGGAATCGTTACGAGCAGTACTTC.

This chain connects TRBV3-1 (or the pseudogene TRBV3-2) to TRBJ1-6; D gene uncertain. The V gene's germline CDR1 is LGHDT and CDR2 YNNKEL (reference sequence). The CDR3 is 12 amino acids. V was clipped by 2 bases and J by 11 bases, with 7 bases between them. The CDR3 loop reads CASSQQRAPLHF. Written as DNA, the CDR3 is TGTGCCAGCAGCCAACAACGGGCACCCCTCCACTTT.

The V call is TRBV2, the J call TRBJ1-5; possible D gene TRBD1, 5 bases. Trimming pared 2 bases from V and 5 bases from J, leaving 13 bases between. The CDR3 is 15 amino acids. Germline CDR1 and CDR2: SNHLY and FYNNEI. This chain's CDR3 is CASSELGQGDQPQHF. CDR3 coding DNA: TGTGCCAGCAGTGAATTAGGTCAGGGCGATCAGCCCCAGCATTTT.

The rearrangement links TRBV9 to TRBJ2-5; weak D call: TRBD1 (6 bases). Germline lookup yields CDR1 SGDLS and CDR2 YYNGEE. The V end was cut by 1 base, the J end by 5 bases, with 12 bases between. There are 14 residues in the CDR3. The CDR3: CASSVSQGAETQYF. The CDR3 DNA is TGTGCCAGCAGCGTATCACAGGGTGCTGAGACCCAGTACTTC.

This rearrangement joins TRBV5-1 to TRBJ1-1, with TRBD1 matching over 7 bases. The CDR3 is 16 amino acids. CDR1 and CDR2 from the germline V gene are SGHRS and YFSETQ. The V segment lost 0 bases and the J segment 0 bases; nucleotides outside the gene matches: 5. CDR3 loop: CASSLVGGQVNTEAFF. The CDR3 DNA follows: TGCGCCAGCAGCTTGGTCGGCGGACAGGTGAACACTGAAGCTTTCTTT.

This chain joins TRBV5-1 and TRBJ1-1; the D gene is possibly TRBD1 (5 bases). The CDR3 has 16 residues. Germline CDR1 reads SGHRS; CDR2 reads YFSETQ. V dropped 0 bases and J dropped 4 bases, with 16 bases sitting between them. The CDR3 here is CASSLGEGYIVTEAFF. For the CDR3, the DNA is TGCGCCAGCAGCTTGGGGGAGGGGTACATCGTCACTGAAGCTTTCTTT.

As DNA, the CDR3 is TGTGCCAGCAGCTTTCGGGGTGAAAAACTGTTTTTT. Protein product: CASSFRGEKLFF. The rearrangement links TRBV5-4 to TRBJ1-4; no reliable D call. CDR3 length equals 12 residues. The V and J ends lost 2 bases and 7 bases respectively, with 6 bases between them. Germline V gene lookup returns CDR1 SGHNT and CDR2 YYREEE (reference sequence).

CDR3 bases: TGTGCCAGCAGTCCGACAAACACTGAAGCTTTCTTT. It yields the protein CASSPTNTEAFF. J is TRBJ1-1 and V is TRBV3-1 (or the pseudogene TRBV3-2); D ambiguous. This CDR3 contains 12 residues. CDR1 is LGHDT and CDR2 is YNNKEL in the germline V gene (reference sequence). The V end lost 6 bases, the J end lost 2 bases, and 7 bases lay between the germline ends.